The T cell receptor (beta chain) described here comes from a study of cytomegalovirus exposure and HLA in healthy donors. Study conclusions and caveats: The authors enumerated roughly 160 TCR beta chains as linked to cytomegalovirus. Most TCR sequences were rare, but some public TCRs occurred in many donors.

Each donor was healthy, and each was a bone marrow donor. 60 Vbeta and 13 Jbeta primers were used in PCR. Sequenced by immunoSEQ multiplex PCR; TCRdb stores in-frame clones only, minus some. There are 180,000 or so clones in the sample; 70% to 80% occur only once, and approximately 3.7% lies in the top ten. This clone was observed a single time. Its specificity is unknown. The sequenced material came from PBMCs. This receptor was taken from a woman aged 55 to 70 in good health and CMV-seropositive.

The CDR3 bases are TGTGCCAGCAGTCAACCAGGGGCCGAGCAGTACTTC. Its translation: CASSQPGAEQYF. The gene calls are TRBV28 and TRBJ2-7, with a weak D call TRBD1 (6 bases). The V end was cut by 5 bases, the J end by 6 bases, with 11 bases between. CDR1 and CDR2 from the germline V gene are MDHEN and SYDVKM. The CDR3 has 12 residues.